The sequence of this T cell receptor beta chain was determined in a study of shared clonotypes between healthy human individuals. Overall study results and limits: Clonotype sharing levels among donors were expected to vary with sequencing depth.

Adult donors, all healthy and HIV-negative, had no recent acute infections or vaccinations. Researchers partitioned CD4+ cells into CD45RA+ naive and CD45RA-negative memory subsets. Researchers ran the assay at a deep level. Using immunoSEQ multiplex PCR, the repertoire was profiled, and TCRdb retains in-frame clones only, with some absent. The sample consists of 650,000 to 800,000 clones, 72% of them appearing once. Deletions cut 3 bases from V and 8 bases from J, with 8 bases between. The CDR3 sequence is 12 residues long. Looked up from germline, CDR1 is KGHSH and CDR2 is LQKENI. On this clone itself: Antigen: not known. Additional DNA sequences in this sample encode the identical CDR3.

The receptor was derived from a woman in her thirties in good health. The sample consisted of memory CD4+ T cells sorted from blood. Subset noted: CD45RA-negative fraction. The chain couples TRBV18 to TRBJ2-1; D may be TRBD1 or TRBD2 (5 bases each). CDR3 amino acids: CASSPLGDEQFF. The CDR3 nucleotides read TGTGCCAGCTCACCGTTGGGGGATGAGCAGTTCTTC.